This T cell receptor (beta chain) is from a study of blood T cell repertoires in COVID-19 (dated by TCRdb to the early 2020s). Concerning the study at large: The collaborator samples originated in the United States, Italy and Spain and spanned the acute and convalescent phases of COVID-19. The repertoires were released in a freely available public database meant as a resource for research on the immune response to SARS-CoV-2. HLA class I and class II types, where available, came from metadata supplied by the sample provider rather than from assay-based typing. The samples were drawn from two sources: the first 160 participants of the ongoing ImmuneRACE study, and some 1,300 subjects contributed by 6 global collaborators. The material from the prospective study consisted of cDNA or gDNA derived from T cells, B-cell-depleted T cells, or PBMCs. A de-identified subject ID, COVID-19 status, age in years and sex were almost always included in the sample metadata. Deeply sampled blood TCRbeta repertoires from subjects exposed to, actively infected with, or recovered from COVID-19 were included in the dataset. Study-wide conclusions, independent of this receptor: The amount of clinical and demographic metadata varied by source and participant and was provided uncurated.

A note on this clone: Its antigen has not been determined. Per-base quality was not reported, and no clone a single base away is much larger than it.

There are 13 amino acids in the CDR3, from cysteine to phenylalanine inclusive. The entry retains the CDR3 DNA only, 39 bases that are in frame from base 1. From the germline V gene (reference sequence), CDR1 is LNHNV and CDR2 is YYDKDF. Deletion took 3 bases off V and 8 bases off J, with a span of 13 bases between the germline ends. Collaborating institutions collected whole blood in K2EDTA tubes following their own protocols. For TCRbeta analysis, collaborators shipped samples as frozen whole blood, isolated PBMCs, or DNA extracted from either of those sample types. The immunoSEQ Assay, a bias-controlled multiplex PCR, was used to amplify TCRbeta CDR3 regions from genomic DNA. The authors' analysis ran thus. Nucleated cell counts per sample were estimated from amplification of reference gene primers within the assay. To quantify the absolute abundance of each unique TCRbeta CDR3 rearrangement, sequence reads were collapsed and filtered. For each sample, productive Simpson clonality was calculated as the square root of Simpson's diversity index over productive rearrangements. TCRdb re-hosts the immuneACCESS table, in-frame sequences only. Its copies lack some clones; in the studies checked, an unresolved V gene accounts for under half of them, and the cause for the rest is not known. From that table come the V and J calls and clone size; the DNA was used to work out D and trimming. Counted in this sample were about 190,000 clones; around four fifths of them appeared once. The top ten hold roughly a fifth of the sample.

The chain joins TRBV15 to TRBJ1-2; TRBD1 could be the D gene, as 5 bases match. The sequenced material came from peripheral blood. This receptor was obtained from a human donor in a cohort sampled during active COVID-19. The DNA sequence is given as TGTGCCACCAGCAGGTTGTCAGGGAACGGCTACACCTTC. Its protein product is CATSRLSGNGYTF.